This T cell receptor beta chain was profiled in a study of post-analysis software for immune sequencing data (dated by TCRdb to 2014 to 2015). For context, the study as a whole: Disease courses on record covered relapsing-remitting, secondary progressive and progressive-relapsing multiple sclerosis, though some patients had no subtype annotation. The patient repertoires were set against roughly eleven previously published healthy control repertoires from donors whose ages ranged from roughly 6 to 26 years. A subset of samples was prepared in parallel using single-end sample barcoding, then pooled and co-amplified after Illumina adapter ligation. Overall results and qualifications from the work: Patients showed significantly higher frequencies than controls for five TRBV segments, among them TRBV5-6, TRBV5-1 and TRBV20-1. Significantly lower normalized Chao1 diversity was found in multiple sclerosis patients than in controls, suggesting substantial peripheral T-cell clonal expansion. Direct clustering with F measure showed strong co-clustering of samples prepared in the same batch, prompting a batch-effect correction. The multiple sclerosis patient group was slightly younger than the control group.

To demonstrate the VDJtools post-analysis software, the study profiled TCR beta repertoires from the peripheral blood of about 13 young patients with multiple sclerosis. The patients with multiple sclerosis were children and adolescents between roughly 6 and 17 years of age. CDR1 and CDR2 are drawn from the germline V gene (reference sequence): SEHNR, FQNEAQ. The CDR3, cysteine through phenylalanine, is 12 amino acids long. Left in the record is the CDR3 DNA by itself, 36 bases read in frame from the first base. The method behind the library was PCR. Sequencing relied on an Illumina HiSeq 2500. To reduce PCR and sequencing biases, unique molecular identifiers were incorporated into the TCR beta cDNA libraries. Per 1 to 10 million input T cells, some 500,000 cDNA molecules were obtained, such that each molecule approximated one T cell. Patient libraries were prepared and sequenced with the same protocol used for the earlier healthy control dataset. Samples belonging to the same batch were prepared together, multiplexed and sequenced on a shared HiSeq lane. The source study handled its data this way. MIGEC handled the raw barcoded reads, throwing out single-read molecular identifier groups before consensus assembly and CDR3 extraction. VDJtools was used for post-analysis of the clonotype tables, and diversity was normalized by down-sampling every dataset to the size of the smallest sample. Repertoire overlap clustering matched CDR3 amino acid but not nucleotide sequences to correct batch-related cross-sample contamination. TCRdb reprocessed the public reads (quality trimming at Q25 with fastp, clone calling with MiXCR) and kept in-frame beta chains. For every CDR3 protein sequence, its rows merge into one entry that carries the most common genes and DNA. The V and J calls follow TCRdb's processing rather than the paper's. This sample holds about 810,000 distinct CDR3 sequences; roughly 50% were observed only once. The top ten clones comprise approximately 4.5% of the sample.

Details on this clonotype: The target of this receptor is not known. Base qualities were left out, and no much larger clone turns up one base away.

The sequence derives from a girl under 18 with multiple sclerosis. Sequencing used blood. This receptor chain uses TRBV7-9 and TRBJ2-7, with a tentative D gene TRBD2 over 6 matching bases. The end of the DNA fits TRBJ2-1 better, so the J call may be wrong. CDR3 loop: CASTPGGNEQFF. In nucleotide form, the sequence is TGTGCCAGCACTCCTGGGGGGAATGAGCAGTTCTTC.